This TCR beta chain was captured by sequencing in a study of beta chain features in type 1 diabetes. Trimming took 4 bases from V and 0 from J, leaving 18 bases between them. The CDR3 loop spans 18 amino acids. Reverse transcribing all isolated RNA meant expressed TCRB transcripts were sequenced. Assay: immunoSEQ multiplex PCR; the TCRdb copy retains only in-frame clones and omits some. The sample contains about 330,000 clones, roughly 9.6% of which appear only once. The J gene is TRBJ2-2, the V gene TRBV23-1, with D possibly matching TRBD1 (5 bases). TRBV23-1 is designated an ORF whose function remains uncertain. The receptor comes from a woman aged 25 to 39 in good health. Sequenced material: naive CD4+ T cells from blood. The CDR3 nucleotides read TGCGCCAGCAGTCGCACGAGCACAGGTTCCACGAACACCGGGGAGCTGTTTTTT. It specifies CASSRTSTGSTNTGELFF.